This TCR beta chain appears in the sequencing data of a study of human T cells and chemical hapten exposure. The overall study: Patients received weekly diphenylcyclopropenone doses to the scalp throughout the approximately 23-week study. Reading of the patch tests, which applied 0.01% DPC to the upper back, occurred at 6 days.

Regarding the study as a whole: Following DPC sensitization, TCRs present above 1 in 1000 frequency showed no change.

TCRdb fed the RACE reads into MiXCR, producing one record per CDR3 protein. The data contain approximately 370,000 distinct CDR3 sequences, around 5% of them singletons. V dropped 6 bases and J dropped 7 bases, with 12 bases sitting between them. This CDR3 is 12 amino acids long. Time point described: pre-sensitization, week 0. Treatment meaning: therapeutic diphenylcyclopropenone sensitization with weekly scalp DPC. About this clonotype: The antigen is undetermined.

Sample: whole blood, taken in connection with sensitization to the hapten diphenylcyclopropenone (DPC). The chain combines TRBV12-3 or TRBV12-4 with TRBJ1-1, with D hard to call. The TCR comes from a woman aged 18-30 years with alopecia areata. Some clones in this sample may be carry-over from other donors' samples. As DNA, the CDR3 is TGTGCCAGCAGCTACCATGGGAGTGAAGCTTTCTTT. Translating it yields CASSYHGSEAFF.